The T cell receptor (beta chain) described here comes from a study of PD-1 blockade in classical Hodgkin lymphoma. Documented time point: newly diagnosed, previously untreated cHL patient sample. Untreated, newly diagnosed classical Hodgkin lymphoma PBMCs were used for comparison. Worth noting for this clone: What it binds is unknown.

Study-level findings and limits: Reasons behind the repertoire differences stay unclear, perhaps disease activity or earlier therapy.

TCRdb keeps only in-frame clones here, not all; method: immunoSEQ multiplex PCR. This sample has about 30,000 clones, with roughly 90% found just once. What was sequenced was peripheral blood mononuclear cells (PBMCs). This clonotype was sampled from a human donor with classical Hodgkin lymphoma.

CDR3 region: CSADLPTSNEQFF. As DNA, the CDR3 is TGCAGCGCCGACCTACCGACTAGCAATGAGCAGTTCTTC. The chain employs TRBV29-1 and TRBJ2-1, with D tentatively TRBD2 (6 bases). The V and J ends lost 7 bases and 6 bases respectively, with 16 bases between them. The V gene's germline CDR1 is SQVTM and CDR2 ANQGSEA. The CDR3 contains 13 residues.